This entry describes one TCR beta chain. Its antigen is currently unknown. The CDR3 spans 11 residues. Looked up from germline, CDR1 is GTSNPN and CDR2 is SVGIG (reference sequence). Trimming took 5 bases from V and 13 from J, leaving 14 bases between them. This table comes from immunoSEQ multiplex PCR, and its TCRdb copy is limited to in-frame clones, with some not included. The top ten hold less than 9.5% of the sample, which has under 130,000 clones, 88% seen once. These data belong to a study of T cell responses to AZD1222 COVID-19 vaccine. Overall study results and limits: Donors were chiefly white British, with a greater number of females, and clonal diversity was perhaps underestimated. Vaccine-related CD4 TCRs covered spike, predominating at 160-218 and 743-854. Spike-specific TCR breadth and depth grew following two AZD1222 doses.

The genes are TRBV30 and TRBJ1-4, with no clear D. This TCR was sampled from an adult in good health. The sequencing here drew on peripheral blood, taken on day 0 of AZD1222 vaccination. The CDR3 region has the DNA TGTGCCTGGGGTGCCTTACCCAGACTGTTTTTT. Protein: CAWGALPRLFF.